This T cell receptor beta chain appears in the sequencing data of a study of T cell changes during pregnancy in multiple sclerosis. Sequenced by immunoSEQ multiplex PCR; TCRdb stores in-frame clones only, minus some. The sample lists tens of thousands of clones, less than 95% occurring once. This clone has just a few counts. The CDR3 covers 16 residues. The trim removed 4 bases at V and 6 bases at J, leaving 12 bases unmatched. Per germline, CDR1 KGHSY and CDR2 FQNENV. The chain couples TRBV16 to TRBJ1-2; 9 nucleotides agree with TRBD1. The TCR sequence derives from a female donor in good health, enrolled as a control in a pregnancy study. The material was peripheral blood, obtained in the third trimester of pregnancy. CDR3: CASSPTTTGGTNGYTF. The CDR3 DNA sequence: TGTGCCAGCAGCCCAACAACGACAGGGGGGACGAATGGCTACACCTTC.